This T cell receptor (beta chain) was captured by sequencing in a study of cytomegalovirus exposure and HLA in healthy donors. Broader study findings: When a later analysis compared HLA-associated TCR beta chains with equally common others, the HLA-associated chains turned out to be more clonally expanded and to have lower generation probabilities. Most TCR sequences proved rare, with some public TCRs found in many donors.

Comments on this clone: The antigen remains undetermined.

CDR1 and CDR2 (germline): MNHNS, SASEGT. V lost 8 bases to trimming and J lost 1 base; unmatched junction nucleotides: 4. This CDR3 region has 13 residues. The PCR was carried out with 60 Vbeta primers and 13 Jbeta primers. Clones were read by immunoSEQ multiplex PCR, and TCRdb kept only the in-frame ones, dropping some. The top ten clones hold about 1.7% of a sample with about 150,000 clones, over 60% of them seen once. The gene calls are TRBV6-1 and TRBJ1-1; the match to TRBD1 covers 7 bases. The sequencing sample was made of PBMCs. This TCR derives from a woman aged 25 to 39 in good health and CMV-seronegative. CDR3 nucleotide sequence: TGTGCCAGCCCGGGACAGTCGAACACTGAAGCTTTCTTT. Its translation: CASPGQSNTEAFF.